These 2 T cell receptor beta chains share one sample of origin, sequenced in a study of beta chain features in type 1 diabetes. Expressed TCRB transcripts were sequenced because the entire RNA isolate underwent reverse transcription. The table came from immunoSEQ multiplex PCR; TCRdb's copy has only in-frame clones and leaves some out. The sample lists about 620,000 clones; 15% to 19% were seen once. Source material: naive CD4+ T cells from blood. These receptors came from a man in his late teens or twenties in good health.

About this clone: The sample contains more than one DNA sequence encoding this CDR3. V is TRBV7-2 and J is TRBJ2-5; possibly TRBD2 for D (6 bases). V lost 1 base and J lost 5, with 14 bases in between. Germline CDR1 and CDR2: SGHTA and FQGNSA. CDR3 length equals 15 residues. The DNA for the CDR3 is TGTGCCAGCAGCTTAGGGCGGGGTCGCGGGGAGACCCAGTACTTC. Translating gives CASSLGRGRGETQYF.

This clone has only a few counts. The chain links TRBV9 to TRBJ1-6; D is unclear. Trimming cost V 4 bases and J 11 bases, with 13 bases left between them. The CDR3 length is 13 residues. Germline CDR1 and CDR2: SGDLS and YYNGEE. CDR3 nucleotide sequence: TGTGCCAGCAGCTCTCAAGACACGCCACCCCTCCACTTT. Translated, it gives CASSSQDTPPLHF.